A selection of T cell receptor beta chains follows, all from one sample in a study of cytotoxic CD8 clonotypes in ibrutinib-treated CLL. Method: immunoSEQ multiplex PCR; TCRdb's copy keeps in-frame clones and lacks some. The sample carries approximately 10,000 clones, roughly four fifths recorded once. The specimen comprised PBMCs, sampled at disease progression, from a patient treated with ibrutinib. The receptors originated from a human donor with chronic lymphocytic leukemia. CDR3s include the opening cysteine and the closing phenylalanine or tryptophan.

v_call cdr3_aa
TRBV5-4 CASSFMGQQNEKLFF
TRBV5-5 CASSYTVGTDTQYF
TRBV9 CASSGTNNEQFF
TRBV6-5 CASSSWDRGHNEQFF
TRBV9 CASSVEVGEQPQHF
TRBV6-5 CASSSTTGATNEKLFF
TRBV5-1 CASSFRQGGEKLFF
TRBV6-6 CASRGDSANTGELFF
TRBV11-3 CASSLSGDTGELFF
TRBV4-3 CASSQTSSTDTQYF
TRBV27 CASSLISDTDTQYF
TRBV28 CASSFQGRVSGNTIYF
TRBV28 CASSLSTDTQYF
TRBV7-9 CASSPNRGRNEKLFF
TRBV27 CASSLAAEYYEQYF
TRBV18 CASSPRASVYEQYF
TRBV7-9 CASSTRLAGQGEQFF
TRBV19 CASSSRQFQPQHF
TRBV5-1 CASSRLAVKETQYF
TRBV29-1 CSVREGFQPQHF
TRBV6-6 CASSSKEAGRAREQYF
TRBV6-5 CASSIDSYQPQHF
TRBV15 CATSRDRLAGEQYF
TRBV5-1 CASSADRGQWAEAFF
TRBV2 CASTPTQGQGYTF
TRBV10-2 CATKRTGTGVVNEQFF
TRBV13 CASSSRRVAGEETQYF
TRBV7-6 CASSPGDPMNTEAFF
TRBV27 CASAQGRNTGELFF
TRBV5-4 CASSLEGADQPQHF
TRBV30 CAWSRGEDQPQHF
TRBV5-4 CASSLDPNEKLFF
TRBV4-1 CASSQDFAKNTEAFF
TRBV10-3 CATRGAETQYF
TRBV5-4 CASSGSGGTLGDEQYF
TRBV4-2 CASSQSDSPDEQFF
TRBV7-8 CASSLALVEQYF
TRBV28 CASQSNQPQHF
TRBV7-3 CASSFGRGTDTQYF
TRBV27 CASLRAGGKNEQFF
TRBV6-5 CASPGPSYNEQFF
TRBV5-6 CASSLKGAFYGYTF
TRBV28 CASNPGQGGLKGYTF
TRBV28 CASRTSGNNEQFF
TRBV5-4 CASSVTGGATGELFF